Following are 27 T cell receptor beta chains from one sample sequenced in a study of T-cell memory formation after mild COVID-19 (dated by TCRdb to about 2021). Receptors were amplified or captured by 5' RACE. The sequencer was an Illumina NovaSeq 6000. The public reads were reprocessed in TCRdb via fastp at Q25 and MiXCR, keeping in-frame beta chains. Entries are consolidated by CDR3 protein sequence, retaining the most common genes and DNA. In all, the sample holds roughly 130,000 distinct CDR3 sequences, and 15% to 20% of those were seen once. Approximately 5% of the sample rests with the top ten. The sequenced sample was PBMCs or a T cell subset sorted from them (not recorded which). The receptors originated from a man younger than 35 who had mild COVID-19 (a few samples of this study predate the infection). The sample titles of this study are shuffled in the database, so cell type and time point are left out; the donor was told from shared clones.

This clonotype was observed many times. V is TRBV18 and J is TRBJ2-3, with D perhaps matching TRBD1 or TRBD2 (5 bases each). Per the germline V gene, CDR1 is KGHSH and CDR2 is LQKENI. The CDR3 spans 15 residues. The V end lost 3 bases, the J end lost 4 bases, and 14 bases lay between the germline ends. CDR3 bases: TGTGCCAGCTCACCCCCACGGGGCGGAGCAGATACGCAGTATTTT. It specifies CASSPPRGGADTQYF.

There are a few counts of this clonotype. V is TRBV5-1 and J is TRBJ2-3, with a possible D match to TRBD1 (6 bases). Looked up from germline, CDR1 is SGHRS and CDR2 is YFSETQ. V was cut by 5 bases and J by 3 bases, with 16 bases left in between. CDR3 length: 15 residues. The CDR3 bases are TGCGCCAGCAGGATAGCAGGGGATCGAACAGATACGCAGTATTTT. Translated, it gives CASRIAGDRTDTQYF.

This clonotype was seen only a few times. The chain carries TRBV5-6 and TRBJ1-2, with 7 bases lining up with TRBD1. The CDR3 extends over 14 amino acids. Germline trimming cut 3 bases from V and 7 bases from J; bases unmatched to any gene: 9. Germline-derived CDR1 and CDR2 are SGHDT and YYEEEE. This chain's CDR3 is CASSSQRTGVGYTF. The CDR3 coding sequence is TGTGCCAGCAGCTCACAAAGAACAGGGGTTGGCTACACCTTC.

This clonotype was observed a few times. V usage is TRBV30 and J usage is TRBJ2-7, with 10 bases that match TRBD1. The germline V gene has CDR1 GTSNPN and CDR2 SVGIG (reference sequence). V shed 2 bases and J 2 bases; nucleotides not matched to a gene: 6. The CDR3 covers 15 residues. Written as DNA, the CDR3 is TGTGCCTGGAGTCCGGGACAGGGGATTGCCTACGAGCAGTACTTC. Amino acid sequence: CAWSPGQGIAYEQYF.

This clonotype turned up a few times. This rearrangement joins TRBV5-1 to TRBJ2-6; no clear D. The CDR3 covers 15 residues. The V gene's germline CDR1 is SGHRS and CDR2 YFSETQ. Trimming left V 2 bases short and J 0 bases short, with 6 bases between. CDR3 in DNA: TGCGCCAGCAGCTTCCCTTCCTCTGGGGCCAACGTCCTGACTTTC. Residues: CASSFPSSGANVLTF. The variable domain in full, completed from reference TRBV5-1 and TRBJ2-6, reads KAGVTQTPRYLIKTRGQQVTLSCSPISGHRSVSWYQQTPGQGLQFLFEYFSETQRNKGNFPGRFSGRQFSNSRSEMNVSTLELGDSALYLCASSFPSSGANVLTFGAGSRLTVL.

This chain links TRBV7-2 with TRBJ1-2; tentatively, D is TRBD1 (5 bases). Trimming shortened V by 3 bases and J by 1 base, and 18 bases separated the two germline ends. Germline lookup yields CDR1 SGHTA and CDR2 FQGNSA. The length of the CDR3 is 17 residues. The CDR3 region has the DNA TGTGCCAGCAGCTTCCCGGGGCTCGGAGCGGATAACTATGGCTACACCTTC. This translates into CASSFPGLGADNYGYTF.

This chain links TRBV2 with TRBJ1-1, with D uncertain. Trimming cost V 7 bases and J 1 base, with 10 bases left between them. CDR3 length: 13 residues. The germline gives CDR1 SNHLY, CDR2 FYNNEI. CDR3 nucleotide sequence: TGTGCCAGCACCCTGAGTGAGAACACTGAAGCTTTCTTT. Amino acids: CASTLSENTEAFF.

The chain has TRBV5-1 and TRBJ2-7, with 10 positions matching TRBD1. The CDR3 is 14 residues long. The germline gives CDR1 SGHRS, CDR2 YFSETQ. This chain's CDR3 is CASRLGTGAYEQYV. The DNA for the CDR3 is TGCGCCAGCAGGTTGGGGACAGGGGCCTACGAGCAGTACGTC.

The chain couples TRBV7-2 to TRBJ1-5; D perhaps matches TRBD1 (6 bases). Germline V gene data show CDR1 as SGHTA and CDR2 as FQGNSA. The germline V and J ends were trimmed by 1 base and 7 bases, with 14 bases remaining between them. The CDR3 loop spans 15 amino acids. CDR3 in DNA: TGTGCCAGCAGCTTAGGGCAGGGGAAGGGGCAGCCCCAGCATTTT. Amino acid sequence: CASSLGQGKGQPQHF.

This clonotype was picked up many times. The gene calls are TRBV20-1 and TRBJ1-6; tentatively, D is TRBD1 (5 bases). The V end was cut by 3 bases, the J end by 7 bases, with 13 bases between. The CDR3 spans 14 residues. Looked up from germline, CDR1 is DFQATT and CDR2 is SNEGSKA (reference sequence). Here the CDR3 DNA reads TGCAGTGCTAGGTGGGGGGTCAACAATTCACCCCTCCACTTT. Translated, it gives CSARWGVNNSPLHF.

This clonotype turned up a few times. The chain carries TRBV6-5 and TRBJ2-5; 10 nucleotides agree with TRBD1. This CDR3 contains 17 residues. Per germline, CDR1 MNHEY and CDR2 SVGAGI. V shed 0 bases and J 6 bases; nucleotides not matched to a gene: 10. The CDR3 spells CASSYSLHRTGGKTQYF. The CDR3 bases are TGTGCCAGCAGTTACTCTCTTCACAGGACAGGGGGAAAGACCCAGTACTTC.

In this sample, this clonotype turned up once. The rearrangement joins TRBV5-1 to TRBJ2-6; D is unresolved. Trimming removed 1 base from V and 0 bases from J, with 14 bases in between. The CDR3 extends over 18 amino acids. In germline, CDR1 is SGHRS, CDR2 YFSETQ. The CDR3 spells CASSLTTDPVSGANVLTF. Here the CDR3 DNA reads TGCGCCAGCAGCTTGACGACCGATCCTGTCTCTGGGGCCAACGTCCTGACTTTC. Full variable domain (remainder filled in from reference TRBV5-1 and TRBJ2-6): KAGVTQTPRYLIKTRGQQVTLSCSPISGHRSVSWYQQTPGQGLQFLFEYFSETQRNKGNFPGRFSGRQFSNSRSEMNVSTLELGDSALYLCASSLTTDPVSGANVLTFGAGSRLTVL.

V is TRBV5-1 and J is TRBJ1-6, with a weak D call TRBD1 (5 bases). V lost 4 bases, J lost 7 bases, and 15 bases lay in between. Germline V CDR1 and CDR2: SGHRS, YFSETQ. The CDR3 sequence is 15 residues long. CDR3 residues: CASSGNGARNSPLHF. CDR3 DNA sequence: TGCGCCAGCAGCGGGAACGGGGCTCGGAATTCACCCCTCCACTTT.

This clonotype came up a few times. This sequence joins TRBV5-4 and TRBJ2-6, with TRBD2 identical over 8 bases. Germline values: CDR1 SGHNT, CDR2 YYREEE (reference sequence). V lost 0 bases, J lost 0 bases, and 5 bases stayed unmatched. The CDR3 runs to 18 residues. CDR3 sequence reads: CASSLAGRASSGANVLTF. The CDR3 nucleotides are TGTGCCAGCAGCTTGGCCGGGAGGGCCAGCTCTGGGGCCAACGTCCTGACTTTC.

J is TRBJ2-3 and V is TRBV7-8, with a weak D call TRBD2 (6 bases). Germline CDR1 is SGHVS and CDR2 is FQNEAQ. The CDR3 spans 13 residues. V lost 4 bases, J lost 6 bases, and 11 bases lay in between. The CDR3 nucleotides read TGTGCCAGCAGCTCGGACCTAGCGGATACGCAGTATTTT. It yields the protein CASSSDLADTQYF.

As DNA, the CDR3 is TGCGCCAGCAGCCAACCTGGACCGGGGAAGAATGAGCAGTTCTTC. It translates to CASSQPGPGKNEQFF. V and J are TRBV4-3 and TRBJ2-1; D is perhaps TRBD2 (5 bases). This CDR3 has 15 residues. In germline, CDR1 is LGHNA, CDR2 YSLEER. V was trimmed by 2 bases and J by 7 bases, leaving 15 bases between them.

This chain uses TRBV18 with TRBJ1-1; D unresolved. Germline CDR1 and CDR2: KGHSH and LQKENI. Trimming shortened V by 5 bases and J by 7 bases, and 14 bases separated the two germline ends. This CDR3 is built from 13 residues. The CDR3 loop reads CASSSGGEGEAFF. CDR3 coding DNA: TGTGCCAGCTCATCCGGAGGTGAAGGTGAAGCTTTCTTT.

This clonotype was observed a few times. This chain connects TRBV9 to TRBJ2-5; TRBD2 matches at 9 bases. V shed 0 bases, J shed 1 base, and the junction held 1 base outside the gene matches. The CDR3 has 15 residues. The V gene's germline CDR1 is SGDLS and CDR2 YYNGEE. CDR3 sequence: CASSVERGVQETQYF. The CDR3 DNA follows: TGTGCCAGCAGCGTAGAGCGGGGGGTCCAAGAGACCCAGTACTTC.

This clonotype was detected a few times. The chain carries TRBV4-2 and TRBJ1-2; possible D gene TRBD1, 6 bases. The germline V gene has CDR1 LGHNA and CDR2 YNFKEQ. This CDR3 has 15 amino acids. Trimming removed 0 bases at V and 3 bases at J, with 11 bases between. CDR3 nucleotide sequence: TGTGCCAGCAGCCAAGAACCGGGGGCACACTATGGCTACACCTTC. Its protein product is CASSQEPGAHYGYTF.

This rearrangement joins TRBV18 to TRBJ1-3; a weak D match, TRBD1 (6 bases). The CDR3 runs 17 residues. Germline V gene lookup returns CDR1 KGHSH and CDR2 LQKENI. V was cut by 4 bases and J by 4 bases, with 20 bases left in between. The CDR3 loop is CASSRSGEDLRGNTIYF. For the CDR3, the DNA is TGTGCCAGCTCACGTTCAGGGGAGGACTTGCGAGGAAACACCATATATTTT.

The V call is TRBV7-9, the J call TRBJ2-7; weak D call: TRBD1 (5 bases). V was shortened by 1 base and J by 7 bases, with 8 bases between the two germline ends. In germline, CDR1 is SEHNR, CDR2 FQNEAQ (reference sequence). The CDR3 extends over 12 amino acids. The DNA of the CDR3 is TGTGCCAGCAGCTTAGTTAGGACAGAGCAGTACTTC. This codes for CASSLVRTEQYF. The variable domain in full, completed from reference TRBV7-9 and TRBJ2-7, reads DTGVSQNPRHKITKRGQNVTFRCDPISEHNRLYWYRQTLGQGPEFLTYFQNEAQLEKSRLLSDRFSAERPKGSFSTLEIQRTEQGDSAMYLCASSLVRTEQYFGPGTRLTVT.

This clonotype was picked up many times. The CDR3 is CASSQGPRDTQYF. CDR3 DNA sequence: TGCGCCAGCAGCCAAGGCCCGAGGGATACGCAGTATTTT. V is TRBV4-1 and J is TRBJ2-3; D is uncertain. Between the trimmed V and J ends, which lost 1 base and 6 bases, there was a span of 8 bases. Germline V gene data show CDR1 as MGHRA and CDR2 as YSYEKL. The CDR3 runs 13 residues.

The chain couples TRBV3-1 to TRBJ1-2; 8 bases agree with TRBD1. This CDR3 has 13 amino acids. Trimming removed 2 bases from V and 7 bases from J; junction bases left unmatched: 3. Germline loops: CDR1 LGHDT, CDR2 YNNKEL (reference sequence). This CDR3 is CASSQLQGVGYTF. CDR3 DNA: TGTGCCAGCAGCCAATTACAGGGGGTTGGCTACACCTTC.

This clonotype was observed a few times. The chain joins TRBV5-5 to TRBJ1-2; D remains unclear. CDR3 length: 14 amino acids. Germline CDR1 is SGHKS and CDR2 is YYEKEE (reference sequence). V was shortened by 4 bases and J by 9 bases, with 19 bases between the two germline ends. The CDR3 DNA reads TGTGCCAGCAGCCCCCAGGTCGATAAGCGGCGCTACACCTTC. Its protein is CASSPQVDKRRYTF.

V gene TRBV7-2 combines with J gene TRBJ1-6; D remains ambiguous. The V end lost 8 bases, the J end lost 10 bases, and 15 bases lay between the germline ends. CDR1 is SGHTA, CDR2 FQGNSA, per germline. CDR3 length: 13 residues. The CDR3 here is CASSLMTGSPLHF. The DNA for the CDR3 is TGTGCCAGCTCACTTATGACTGGGTCACCCCTCCACTTT. Complete variable domain (other parts from reference TRBV7-2 and TRBJ1-6): GAGVSQSPSNKVTEKGKDVELRCDPISGHTALYWYRQSLGQGLEFLIYFQGNSAPDKSGLPSDRFSAERTGGSVSTLTIQRTQQEDSAVYLCASSLMTGSPLHFGNGTRLTVT.

This chain links TRBV10-3 with TRBJ1-2; D unresolved. Trimming took 6 bases from V and 0 from J, leaving 14 bases between them. The CDR3 spans 15 residues. The germline CDR1 and CDR2 sequences are ENHRY and SYGVKD. The chain's CDR3 is CAIRRSDGSNYGYTF. The CDR3 nucleotides read TGTGCCATCAGACGCTCAGACGGCTCTAACTATGGCTACACCTTC.

This clonotype was recorded a few times. CDR3 in DNA: TGCACCGTACTAGCGGGGGGCCTTGGAGATACGCAGTATTTT. Its translation is CTVLAGGLGDTQYF. V is TRBV20-1 and J is TRBJ2-3; the match to TRBD2 covers 12 bases. Germline V gene sequence: CDR1 DFQATT, CDR2 SNEGSKA (reference sequence). The CDR3 is 14 residues long.